A single sample is the source of the 28 T cell receptor beta chains below, sequenced in a study of blood T cell repertoires in COVID-19. The repertoire was sequenced with immunoSEQ multiplex PCR; TCRdb's copy has only in-frame clones and lacks some. The sample lists 20,000 or so clones; more than 85% were seen once. Input material: peripheral blood. The source is a woman in her sixties or seventies with active COVID-19.

This chain joins TRBV4-1 and TRBJ2-1; D is perhaps TRBD1 (7 bases). The CDR3 loop spans 17 amino acids. The ends were cut back, 4 bases at V and 3 bases at J, with 19 bases in the middle. From germline, CDR1 is MGHRA and CDR2 YSYEKL. CDR3 DNA sequence: TGCGCCAGCAGCCGATCGGAGGCGGGACAGAACTACAATGAGCAGTTCTTC. It yields the protein CASSRSEAGQNYNEQFF.

The gene calls are TRBV10-3 and TRBJ1-5; D might be TRBD1 (6 bases). The CDR3 sequence is 14 residues long. Germline loops: CDR1 ENHRY, CDR2 SYGVKD. V dropped 5 bases and J dropped 3 bases, with 11 bases sitting between them. The CDR3 region has the DNA TGTGCCATCAGTAGGACAGTAGACAATCAGCCCCAGCATTTT. It yields the protein CAISRTVDNQPQHF.

V usage is TRBV12-3 or TRBV12-4 and J usage is TRBJ1-3; tentative D call: TRBD1 (5 bases). The V end lost 5 bases, the J end lost 9 bases, and 11 bases lay between the germline ends. The CDR3 is 12 residues long. CDR3 nucleotide sequence: TGTGCCAGCAGTCGACCCAGGGCCACCATATATTTT. Protein product: CASSRPRATIYF.

The chain couples TRBV9 to TRBJ2-5; D not resolved. The CDR3 covers 13 residues. The ends were cut back, 4 bases at V and 5 bases at J, with 12 bases in the middle. Germline V CDR1 and CDR2: SGDLS, YYNGEE. Written as DNA, the CDR3 is TGTGCCAGCAGCAAGACTCCGATGGAGACCCAGTACTTC. Its translation: CASSKTPMETQYF.

This clone showed up just once. This chain links TRBV28 with TRBJ2-7; 11 bases fit TRBD1. V trimming: 4 bases; J trimming: 7 bases; junction bases outside the gene matches: 9. The CDR3 covers 15 residues. Per germline, CDR1 MDHEN and CDR2 SYDVKM. The CDR3 sequence is CASSSSGQGAREQYF. CDR3 bases: TGTGCCAGCAGTTCCTCAGGACAGGGGGCGAGGGAGCAGTACTTC.

This chain links TRBV7-9 with TRBJ1-4, with D tentatively TRBD1 (6 bases). From germline, CDR1 is SEHNR and CDR2 FQNEAQ (reference sequence). The CDR3 totals 13 residues. The germline V and J ends were trimmed by 0 bases and 11 bases, with 10 bases remaining between them. The CDR3: CASSLAGAGKLFF. CDR3 coding DNA: TGTGCCAGCAGCTTAGCGGGGGCTGGGAAACTGTTTTTT.

This clone is a singleton in its sample. The rearrangement uses TRBV2 and TRBJ2-1; D is possibly TRBD1 (5 bases). Germline V gene lookup returns CDR1 SNHLY and CDR2 FYNNEI. This CDR3 has 17 amino acids. Trimming removed 6 bases at V and 0 bases at J, with 18 bases between. The CDR3 loop is CASRERRQTLSYNEQFF. DNA for the CDR3: TGTGCCAGCAGGGAGAGGAGACAGACCCTCTCCTACAATGAGCAGTTCTTC.

The chain carries TRBV7-2 and TRBJ2-5; 12 nucleotides align to TRBD1. CDR1 is SGHTA and CDR2 is FQGNSA in the germline V gene. The CDR3 consists of 15 residues. The junction had 7 bases not matched to a gene; V was cut back by 5 bases and J by 6 bases. CDR3 sequence reads: CASSVGTGGWKTQYF. The CDR3 DNA follows: TGTGCCAGCAGCGTTGGGACAGGGGGCTGGAAGACCCAGTACTTC. Together with reference TRBV7-2 and TRBJ2-5, the CDR3 gives the full variable domain: GAGVSQSPSNKVTEKGKDVELRCDPISGHTALYWYRQSLGQGLEFLIYFQGNSAPDKSGLPSDRFSAERTGGSVSTLTIQRTQQEDSAVYLCASSVGTGGWKTQYFGPGTRLLVL.

The J gene is TRBJ1-3, the V gene TRBV9, with D maybe TRBD1 (5 bases). With 3 bases removed from V and 8 bases from J, the gap between germline ends came to 12 bases. The CDR3 runs to 13 residues. The germline gives CDR1 SGDLS, CDR2 YYNGEE. The CDR3 sequence: CASSAGPGDTIYF. The CDR3 DNA sequence: TGTGCCAGCAGCGCTGGTCCGGGGGACACCATATATTTT.

This clone is a singleton in its sample. The rearrangement links TRBV7-2 to TRBJ1-1, with D unresolved. CDR1 SGHTA and CDR2 FQGNSA come from the germline V gene. The germline V and J ends were trimmed by 1 base and 5 bases, with 8 bases remaining between them. The CDR3 runs to 13 residues. Here the CDR3 reads CASSLGARTEAFF. The CDR3, as DNA: TGTGCCAGCAGCTTAGGGGCCAGAACTGAAGCTTTCTTT. Complete variable domain (other parts from reference TRBV7-2 and TRBJ1-1): GAGVSQSPSNKVTEKGKDVELRCDPISGHTALYWYRQSLGQGLEFLIYFQGNSAPDKSGLPSDRFSAERTGGSVSTLTIQRTQQEDSAVYLCASSLGARTEAFFGQGTRLTVV.

V and J are TRBV19 and TRBJ2-1; D is possibly TRBD2 (5 bases). The CDR3 contains 15 residues. V was pared by 3 bases and J by 4 bases, with 13 bases between. Germline values: CDR1 LNHDA, CDR2 SQIVND (reference sequence). Written as DNA, the CDR3 is TGTGCCAGTAGTATGCAAACGGGGTTATACAATGAGCAGTTCTTC. Translating it yields CASSMQTGLYNEQFF.

V usage is TRBV27 and J usage is TRBJ2-7; D uncertain. The CDR3 length is 12 residues. In germline, CDR1 is MNHEY, CDR2 SMNVEV (reference sequence). Trimming stripped 4 bases from V and 9 bases from J, with 13 bases between. The CDR3 region is CASSSPTLMQYF. The CDR3 DNA reads TGTGCCAGCAGTTCACCCACCCTAATGCAGTACTTC.

The chain couples TRBV7-2 to TRBJ1-5; D remains ambiguous. The ends were cut back, 4 bases at V and 3 bases at J, with 7 bases in the middle. Germline CDR1 SGHTA, CDR2 FQGNSA. This CDR3 has 13 residues. The CDR3 DNA reads TGTGCCAGCAGCTCCGAGGCCAATCAGCCCCAGCATTTT. It specifies CASSSEANQPQHF.

V and J are TRBV6-1 and TRBJ1-3, with D possibly being TRBD1 (6 bases). The CDR3 length is 17 residues. Trimming removed 2 bases from V and 4 bases from J, with 18 bases in between. The germline V gene has CDR1 MNHNS and CDR2 SASEGT. The CDR3 reads CASSEIPGTLLGNTIYF. The CDR3 DNA reads as TGTGCCAGCAGTGAAATCCCCGGGACACTTTTAGGAAACACCATATATTTT.

This chain connects TRBV28 to TRBJ2-7; no firm D call. The V gene's germline CDR1 is MDHEN and CDR2 SYDVKM. The CDR3 length is 12 residues. Between the trimmed V and J ends, which lost 6 bases and 4 bases, there was a span of 10 bases. The DNA for the CDR3 is TGTGCCAGCAGGGCCTTGTTTTACGAGCAGTACTTC. Translated, it gives CASRALFYEQYF.

The rearrangement joins TRBV9 to TRBJ1-2, with 9 positions matching TRBD1. Germline CDR1 is SGDLS and CDR2 is YYNGEE. This CDR3 is 16 amino acids long. V was pared by 3 bases and J by 6 bases, with 12 bases of the junction left unmatched. Here the CDR3 reads CASSALNPGTGNGYTF. The CDR3 nucleotides are TGTGCCAGCAGCGCCCTAAATCCCGGGACAGGGAATGGCTACACCTTC.

V and J are TRBV5-8 and TRBJ2-7; TRBD1 matches 7 bases. This CDR3 region has 14 residues. J lost 0 bases, V lost 5 bases, and 5 bases had no gene match. Germline V lookup: CDR1 SGHTS, CDR2 YDEGEE. CDR3 region: CASRFWDSSYEQYF. The CDR3 DNA reads TGTGCCAGCAGATTTTGGGACAGCTCCTACGAGCAGTACTTC. The variable domain in full, completed from reference TRBV5-8 and TRBJ2-7, reads EAGVTQSPTHLIKTRGQQATLRCSPISGHTSVYWYQQALGLGLQFLLWYDEGEERNRGNFPPRFSGRQFPNYSSELNVNALELEDSALYLCASRFWDSSYEQYFGPGTRLTVT.

This clone was seen a few times. The V call is TRBV7-9, the J call TRBJ2-1; 7 positions match TRBD1. Germline lookup yields CDR1 SEHNR and CDR2 FQNEAQ (reference sequence). This CDR3 is 16 amino acids long. V shed 4 bases and J 0 bases; nucleotides not matched to a gene: 6. CDR3 sequence: CASSSDRAPSYNEQFF. Here the CDR3 DNA reads TGTGCCAGCAGCTCCGACAGGGCCCCCTCCTACAATGAGCAGTTCTTC.

The chain uses TRBV20-1 and TRBJ1-2; TRBD1 is a possible D gene (6 bases). V dropped 6 bases and J dropped 3 bases, with 14 bases sitting between them. The CDR3 has 13 residues. Per the germline V gene, CDR1 is DFQATT and CDR2 is SNEGSKA (reference sequence). DNA of the CDR3: TGCAGTGCAAGTTTGGGGGCTGACTATGGCTACACCTTC. Translating it yields CSASLGADYGYTF.

The gene calls are TRBV5-8 and TRBJ2-3; 8 nucleotides align to TRBD1. CDR1 SGHTS and CDR2 YDEGEE come from the germline V gene. The CDR3 totals 17 residues. With V trimmed by 1 base and J by 8 bases, 15 bases remained unmatched. The CDR3 nucleotides read TGTGCCAGCAGCTTGAAGGCGGGACAGGCCGGGGAGAGTACGCAGTATTTT. Amino acid sequence: CASSLKAGQAGESTQYF.

The rearrangement joins TRBV18 to TRBJ2-1; 7 bases agree with TRBD2. This CDR3 contains 18 residues. Germline-derived CDR1 and CDR2 are KGHSH and LQKENI. Trimming took 0 bases from V and 0 from J; bases not matched to a gene: 8. CDR3 nucleotide sequence: TGTGCCAGCTCACCACCGGGGACTACGGGTTACTCCTACAATGAGCAGTTCTTC. Its protein product is CASSPPGTTGYSYNEQFF.

The V call is TRBV28, the J call TRBJ2-3; possibly TRBD1 for D (5 bases). The CDR3 sequence is 12 residues long. V was shortened by 8 bases and J by 3 bases, with 9 bases between the two germline ends. In germline, CDR1 is MDHEN, CDR2 SYDVKM. In nucleotides, the CDR3 is TGTGCCAGCCCCTCAGGGACAGATACGCAGTATTTT. Translation gives CASPSGTDTQYF. Filled out from reference TRBV28 and TRBJ2-3, the complete variable domain reads DVKVTQSSRYLVKRTGEKVFLECVQDMDHENMFWYRQDPGLGLRLIYFSYDVKMKEKGDIPEGYSVSREKKERFSLILESASTNQTSMYLCASPSGTDTQYFGPGTRLTVL.

The rearrangement joins TRBV11-2 to TRBJ2-7; TRBD1 agrees at 8 bases. Germline V lookup: CDR1 SGHAT, CDR2 FQNNGV. There are 14 residues in the CDR3. V was clipped by 3 bases and J by 3 bases; unmatched bases: 4. The CDR3 DNA follows: TGTGCCAGCAGCTTTGACAGGGGAAACTACGAGCAGTACTTC. Encoded protein: CASSFDRGNYEQYF.

The chain has TRBV10-1 and TRBJ2-3; 7 bases align to TRBD1. V was pared by 7 bases and J by 3 bases, with 13 bases of the junction left unmatched. CDR1 WNHNN and CDR2 SYGVQD come from the germline V gene (reference sequence). The CDR3 is 16 residues long. CDR3 sequence (DNA): TGCGCCAGCAATAAGGGGGCTAAGATGAGGACAGATACGCAGTATTTT. It encodes CASNKGAKMRTDTQYF.

This chain uses TRBV20-1 with TRBJ2-1; D may be TRBD2 (7 bases). Germline lookup yields CDR1 DFQATT and CDR2 SNEGSKA (reference sequence). Trimming took off 5 bases at V and 15 bases at J, with 17 bases between the two ends. The CDR3 runs to 11 residues. The CDR3 bases are TGCAGTGCTTACAGGGACTACCAGACGTTCTTC. Its protein product is CSAYRDYQTFF.

This chain uses TRBV7-9 with TRBJ1-1; D might be TRBD1 (6 bases). The CDR3 covers 14 residues. Per the germline V gene, CDR1 is SEHNR and CDR2 is FQNEAQ (reference sequence). Trimming left V 5 bases short and J 0 bases short, with 10 bases between. CDR3 coding DNA: TGTGCCAGCAGCCGTGGACAGTTGAACACTGAAGCTTTCTTT. Its protein product is CASSRGQLNTEAFF. Filled out from reference TRBV7-9 and TRBJ1-1, the complete variable domain reads DTGVSQNPRHKITKRGQNVTFRCDPISEHNRLYWYRQTLGQGPEFLTYFQNEAQLEKSRLLSDRFSAERPKGSFSTLEIQRTEQGDSAMYLCASSRGQLNTEAFFGQGTRLTVV.

The rearrangement links TRBV10-3 to TRBJ2-3, with TRBD2 matching 9 bases. CDR1 and CDR2 (germline): ENHRY, SYGVKD. V lost 7 bases to trimming and J lost 4 bases; unmatched junction nucleotides: 21. This CDR3 has 19 amino acids. CDR3 residues: CAINGRSGYSGSRADTQYF. The CDR3 coding sequence is TGTGCCATCAATGGTCGATCTGGGTATAGCGGGAGTCGGGCAGATACGCAGTATTTT.

V and J are TRBV3-1 (or the pseudogene TRBV3-2) and TRBJ1-3, with D unclear. Trimming pared 0 bases from V and 0 bases from J, leaving 15 bases between. CDR3 size: 18 residues. Germline-derived CDR1 and CDR2 are LGHDT and YNNKEL (reference sequence). The CDR3 DNA sequence: TGTGCCAGCAGCCAAGATCGGAGGCGGGGAAGCTCTGGAAACACCATATATTTT. Its protein product is CASSQDRRRGSSGNTIYF.